What follows is one T cell receptor (beta chain) and its context. Other DNA sequences in the same sample also yield this CDR3. The sample belongs to a study of control samples from healthy donors and cancer patients. Assay used: immunoSEQ multiplex PCR; TCRdb lists only in-frame clones, some missing. The profile shows 180,000 or so clones, approximately 92% of them singletons. Germline CDR1 is SGHTA and CDR2 is FQGNSA. The CDR3 has 14 residues. Trimming took 0 bases from V and 0 from J, leaving 5 bases between them. Sequenced material: blood. The sequence was collected from a woman aged 55-75 years in good health. The V call is TRBV7-2, the J call TRBJ1-2; D not resolved. CDR3 region: CASSLAPTNYGYTF. The CDR3 DNA follows: TGTGCCAGCAGCTTAGCACCAACTAACTATGGCTACACCTTC. The full variable domain, completed using reference TRBV7-2 and TRBJ1-2, is GAGVSQSPSNKVTEKGKDVELRCDPISGHTALYWYRQSLGQGLEFLIYFQGNSAPDKSGLPSDRFSAERTGGSVSTLTIQRTQQEDSAVYLCASSLAPTNYGYTFGSGTRLTVV.